One sample yielded the 7 T cell receptor beta chains listed below, sequenced in a study of CD8 T cells in ankylosing spondylitis. A single record per CDR3 protein comes from TCRdb applying MiXCR to the 5' RACE reads. Among about 69,000 distinct CDR3 sequences listed, about 5.4% were seen once. Sequencing was done on a sample of blood, either unsorted or a sorted T cell fraction (not recorded which). The source is a male donor with ankylosing spondylitis or in good health (not recorded which).

This clonotype was observed at least ten times. The chain links TRBV6-5 to TRBJ2-2; the match to TRBD1 covers 8 bases. CDR1 is MNHEY, CDR2 SVGAGI, per germline. The CDR3 has 22 amino acids. V was pared by 8 bases and J by 2 bases, with 28 bases of the junction left unmatched. Here the CDR3 DNA reads TGTGCCAGCCAAGACCAGGGGGCGCGCCCTGGGGACGATATGGTCAACACCGGGGAGCTGTTTTTT. Residues: CASQDQGARPGDDMVNTGELFF.

Ten or more counts support this clonotype. The rearrangement joins TRBV5-4 to TRBJ2-1, with D possibly matching TRBD1 (6 bases). The germline V gene encodes CDR1 SGHNT and CDR2 YYREEE (reference sequence). V gave up 0 bases and J gave up 0 bases, with 13 bases separating them. This CDR3 spans 17 amino acids. The CDR3 nucleotides read TGTGCCAGCAGCTTGGGAGGGACACGGAGCTCCTACAATGAGCAGTTCTTC. Amino acid sequence: CASSLGGTRSSYNEQFF. The full variable domain, its missing parts supplied by reference TRBV5-4 and TRBJ2-1, is ETGVTQSPTHLIKTRGQQVTLRCSSQSGHNTVSWYQQALGQGPQFIFQYYREEENGRGNFPPRFSGLQFPNYSSELNVNALELDDSALYLCASSLGGTRSSYNEQFFGPGTRLTVL.

This clonotype was detected ten times or more. The junction shows a germline mismatch at one end, possibly a read error. J is TRBJ2-2 and V is TRBV20-1, with D tentatively TRBD1 or TRBD2 (5 bases each). Germline lookup yields CDR1 DFQATT and CDR2 SNEGSKA (reference sequence). The CDR3 has 16 residues. The CDR3 here is CSARAVLTANTGELLF. In DNA, the CDR3 is TGCAGTGCTAGAGCTGTATTGACAGCAAACACCGGGGAGCTGCTTTTT.

The genes are TRBV20-1 and TRBJ2-3, with 7 bases that match TRBD2. Germline V gene data show CDR1 as DFQATT and CDR2 as SNEGSKA (reference sequence). V gave up 6 bases and J gave up 3 bases; unmatched junction bases: 9. This CDR3 contains 14 residues. The CDR3 bases are TGCAGTGCCCTAGTGGGGGGGGTAACAGATACGCAGTATTTT. Amino acid sequence: CSALVGGVTDTQYF.

Ten or more counts support this clonotype. V is TRBV18 and J is TRBJ2-7, with 7 bases fitting TRBD2. With 8 bases clipped from V and 5 bases from J, the junction kept 9 bases outside the gene matches. Germline-derived CDR1 and CDR2 are KGHSH and LQKENI. The CDR3 runs to 13 residues. CDR3 DNA: TGTGCCAGCCTTCTCGGGGGGAATAACGAGCAGTACTTC. It encodes CASLLGGNNEQYF.

This clonotype was observed at least ten times. The V and J genes are TRBV19 and TRBJ1-5, with D unclear. This CDR3 region has 13 residues. The germline CDR1 and CDR2 sequences are LNHDA and SQIVND (reference sequence). The V end lost 5 bases, the J end lost 3 bases, and 8 bases lay between the germline ends. The chain's CDR3 is CASSYTDNQPQHF. CDR3 DNA sequence: TGTGCCAGTAGTTACACAGACAATCAGCCCCAGCATTTT. The whole variable domain, remainder taken from reference TRBV19 and TRBJ1-5, is DGGITQSPKYLFRKEGQNVTLSCEQNLNHDAMYWYRQDPGQGLRLIYYSQIVNDFQKGDIAEGYSVSREKKESFPLTVTSAQKNPTAFYLCASSYTDNQPQHFGDGTRLSIL.

In its sample, this clonotype is medium-sized. This sequence joins TRBV20-1 and TRBJ2-1; tentatively, D is TRBD2 (5 bases). The germline gives CDR1 DFQATT, CDR2 SNEGSKA (reference sequence). Trimming took off 6 bases at V and 3 bases at J, with 12 bases between the two ends. This CDR3 has 13 amino acids. This CDR3 is CSAVRENYNEQFF. The CDR3 DNA sequence: TGCAGTGCCGTGAGGGAGAACTACAATGAGCAGTTCTTC.